The T cell receptor (beta chain) under discussion was sequenced for a study of T cell responses to AZD1222 COVID-19 vaccine. Study information: The study pooled second doses at about 4 or about 12 weeks.

Details on this clone: Its antigen is unidentified.

Trimming took 6 bases from V and 9 from J, leaving 17 bases between them. The CDR3 totals 13 residues. Whole-study findings and limits: Increased Spike-specific TCR breadth and depth were observed after two AZD1222 doses.

The assay was immunoSEQ multiplex PCR, and TCRdb's table has in-frame clones only and misses some. The data show 200,000 or so clones, more than 80% seen once. The gene calls are TRBV12-3 or TRBV12-4 and TRBJ1-1; perhaps TRBD1 as D (5 bases). This clonotype was obtained from an adult in good health. Material: peripheral blood, obtained on day 0 of AZD1222 vaccination. CDR3 amino acids: CASSPRGRSKAFF. The CDR3 DNA is TGTGCCAGCAGCCCCCGGGGGAGGAGTAAAGCTTTCTTT.